This entry describes one TCR beta chain. This sample was included in a study of radiotherapy plus CTLA-4 blockade in lung cancer. Germline CDR1 and CDR2: SGHAT and FQNNGV. This CDR3 comprises 14 residues. Germline trimming cut 5 bases from V and 1 base from J; bases unmatched to any gene: 5. Data came from immunoSEQ multiplex PCR; TCRdb stores just in-frame clones and leaves some out. The repertoire consists of 30,000 or so clones, with 60% to 80% occurring once and the leading ten covering roughly 5.1%. The TCR comes from a human donor with non-small cell lung cancer whose response to radiotherapy plus ipilimumab could not be evaluated. The source was peripheral blood, collected from a patient treated with radiotherapy plus ipilimumab. The chain joins TRBV11-2 to TRBJ2-7; 7 nucleotides align to TRBD1. CDR3 sequence reads: CASSMDRQSYEQYF. The CDR3 DNA reads as TGTGCCAGCAGCATGGACAGGCAATCCTACGAGCAGTACTTC.